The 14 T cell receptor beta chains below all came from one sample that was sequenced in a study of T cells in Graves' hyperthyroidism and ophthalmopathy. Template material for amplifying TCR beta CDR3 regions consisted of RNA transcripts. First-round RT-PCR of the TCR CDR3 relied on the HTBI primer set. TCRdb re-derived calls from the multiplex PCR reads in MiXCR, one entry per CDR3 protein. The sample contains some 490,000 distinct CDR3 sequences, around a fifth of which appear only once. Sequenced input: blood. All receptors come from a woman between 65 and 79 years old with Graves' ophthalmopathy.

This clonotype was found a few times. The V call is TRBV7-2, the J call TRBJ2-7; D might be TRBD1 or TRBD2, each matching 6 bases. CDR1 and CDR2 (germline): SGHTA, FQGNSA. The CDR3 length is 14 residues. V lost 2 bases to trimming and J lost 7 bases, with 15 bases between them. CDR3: CASSLFLQGREQYF. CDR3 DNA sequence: TGTGCCAGCAGCTTATTTCTCCAGGGGAGGGAGCAGTACTTC.

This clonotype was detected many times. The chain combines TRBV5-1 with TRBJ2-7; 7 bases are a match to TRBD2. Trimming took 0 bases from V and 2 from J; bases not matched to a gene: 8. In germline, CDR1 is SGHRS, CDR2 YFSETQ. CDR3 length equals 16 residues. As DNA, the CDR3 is TGCGCCAGCAGCTTGGCCGGGAGGTCTCCCACCTACGAGCAGTACTTC. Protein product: CASSLAGRSPTYEQYF. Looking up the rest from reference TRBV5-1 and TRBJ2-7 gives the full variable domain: KAGVTQTPRYLIKTRGQQVTLSCSPISGHRSVSWYQQTPGQGLQFLFEYFSETQRNKGNFPGRFSGRQFSNSRSEMNVSTLELGDSALYLCASSLAGRSPTYEQYFGPGTRLTVT.

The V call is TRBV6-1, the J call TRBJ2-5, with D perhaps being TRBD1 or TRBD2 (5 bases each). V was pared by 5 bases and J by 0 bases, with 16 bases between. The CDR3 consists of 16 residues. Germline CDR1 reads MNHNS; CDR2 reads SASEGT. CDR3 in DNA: TGTGCCAGCAGTCGAGGGGACGGGGAGTACCAAGAGACCCAGTACTTC. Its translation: CASSRGDGEYQETQYF.

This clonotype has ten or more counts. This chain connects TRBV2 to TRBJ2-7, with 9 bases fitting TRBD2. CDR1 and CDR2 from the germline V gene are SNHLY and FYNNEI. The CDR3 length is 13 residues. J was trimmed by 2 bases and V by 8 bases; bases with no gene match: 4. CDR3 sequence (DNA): TGTGCCAGCGCGACTAGCGGAGCCTACGAGCAGTACTTC. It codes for CASATSGAYEQYF.

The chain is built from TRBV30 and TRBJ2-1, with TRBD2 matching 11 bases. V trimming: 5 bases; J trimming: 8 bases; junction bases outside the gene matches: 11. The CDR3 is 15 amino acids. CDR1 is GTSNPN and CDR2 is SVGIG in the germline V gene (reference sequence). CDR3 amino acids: CAWCVAGGQYHEQFF. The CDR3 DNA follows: TGTGCCTGGTGCGTAGCGGGAGGGCAGTATCATGAGCAGTTCTTC.

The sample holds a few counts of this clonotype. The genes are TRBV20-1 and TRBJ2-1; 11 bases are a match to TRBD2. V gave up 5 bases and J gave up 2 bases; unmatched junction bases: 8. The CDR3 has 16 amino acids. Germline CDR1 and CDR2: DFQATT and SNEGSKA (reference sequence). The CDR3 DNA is TGCAGTGCTCTCGCCCTAGCGGGAGGTCCCTACAATGAGCAGTTCTTC. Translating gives CSALALAGGPYNEQFF.

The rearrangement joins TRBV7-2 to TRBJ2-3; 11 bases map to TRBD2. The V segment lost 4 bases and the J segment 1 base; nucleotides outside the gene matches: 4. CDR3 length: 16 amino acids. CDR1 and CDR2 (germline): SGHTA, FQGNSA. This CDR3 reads CASSSTGLAGTDTQYF. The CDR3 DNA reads TGTGCCAGCAGCTCAACGGGACTAGCGGGCACAGATACGCAGTATTTT.

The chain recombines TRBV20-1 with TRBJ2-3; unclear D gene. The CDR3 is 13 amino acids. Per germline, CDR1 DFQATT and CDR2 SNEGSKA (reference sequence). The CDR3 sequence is CSVEDLARDTQYF. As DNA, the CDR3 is TGCAGCGTTGAAGATCTCGCCAGGGATACGCAGTATTTT.

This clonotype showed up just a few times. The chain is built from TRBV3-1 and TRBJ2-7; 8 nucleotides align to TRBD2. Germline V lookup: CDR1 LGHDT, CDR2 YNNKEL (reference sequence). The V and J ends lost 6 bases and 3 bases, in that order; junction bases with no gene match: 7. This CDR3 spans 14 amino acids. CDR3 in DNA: TGTGCCAGCAGGAGGGCGGGAGGTGACTACGAGCAGTACTTC. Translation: CASRRAGGDYEQYF.

The CDR3 region is CASSPTVGNSPLHF. CDR3 sequence (DNA): TGCGCCAGCAGCCCAACGGTCGGGAATTCACCCCTCCACTTT. This sequence joins TRBV5-1 and TRBJ1-6; no clear D. The CDR3 length is 14 residues. Looked up from germline, CDR1 is SGHRS and CDR2 is YFSETQ. V shed 4 bases and J shed 7 bases, with 12 bases lying between them.

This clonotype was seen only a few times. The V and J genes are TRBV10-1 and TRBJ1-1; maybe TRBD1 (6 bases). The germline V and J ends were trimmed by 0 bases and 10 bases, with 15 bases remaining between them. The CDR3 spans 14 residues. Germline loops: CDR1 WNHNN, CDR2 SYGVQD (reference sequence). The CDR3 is CASSESTDSTGAFF. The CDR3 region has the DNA TGCGCCAGCAGTGAGTCGACGGACAGCACAGGAGCTTTCTTT.

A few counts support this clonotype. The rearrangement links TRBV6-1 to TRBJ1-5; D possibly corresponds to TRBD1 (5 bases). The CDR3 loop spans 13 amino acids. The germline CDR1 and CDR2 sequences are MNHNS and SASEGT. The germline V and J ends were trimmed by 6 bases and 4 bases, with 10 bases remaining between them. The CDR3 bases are TGTGCCAGCAGACGGGACGGAAATCAGCCCCAGCATTTT. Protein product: CASRRDGNQPQHF.

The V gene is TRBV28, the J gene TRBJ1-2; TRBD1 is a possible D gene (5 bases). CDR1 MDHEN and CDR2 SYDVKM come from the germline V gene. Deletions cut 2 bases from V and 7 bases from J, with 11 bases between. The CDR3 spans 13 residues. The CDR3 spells CASSLPEGPGYTF. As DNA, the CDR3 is TGTGCCAGCAGTTTACCGGAGGGGCCTGGCTACACCTTC.

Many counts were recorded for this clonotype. CDR3 protein: CASSTGGKNTEAFF. The CDR3 nucleotides read TGTGCCAGCAGTACAGGGGGCAAGAACACTGAAGCTTTCTTT. V is TRBV2 and J is TRBJ1-1; 9 nucleotides agree with TRBD1. Germline V lookup: CDR1 SNHLY, CDR2 FYNNEI. CDR3 length equals 14 residues. Trimming removed 5 bases from V and 1 base from J; junction bases left unmatched: 2.